This passage covers 31 T cell receptor beta chains from one sample sequenced in a study of blood T cell repertoires in COVID-19. Using immunoSEQ multiplex PCR, the repertoire was profiled, and TCRdb retains in-frame clones only, with some absent. This sample has 270,000 or so clones; around 83% occur once, and the top ten carry around 6.3%. The sample taken for sequencing was PBMCs or T cells enriched from blood (not recorded which). These receptor sequences come from a woman between 45 and 65 years old who had been exposed to COVID-19.

This clone occurred a few times. The rearrangement uses TRBV28 and TRBJ2-7; 7 bases map to TRBD2. CDR3 length equals 15 residues. V dropped 6 bases and J dropped 0; count of bases not matched to a gene: 8. Germline V gene sequence: CDR1 MDHEN, CDR2 SYDVKM. CDR3 sequence reads: CASRESGDSSYEQYF. The CDR3 nucleotides are TGTGCCAGCAGAGAGAGCGGGGATTCCTCCTACGAGCAGTACTTC.

The chain recombines TRBV24-1 with TRBJ1-2; 7 bases agree with TRBD1. The CDR3 covers 14 residues. V was clipped by 3 bases and J by 4 bases; unmatched bases: 4. Germline V gives CDR1 KGHDR, CDR2 SFDVKD. This CDR3 reads CATSDRDSPYGYTF. The CDR3, as DNA: TGTGCCACCAGTGATCGGGACAGCCCCTATGGCTACACCTTC.

V gene TRBV6-4 combines with J gene TRBJ1-2; 7 bases fit TRBD1. This CDR3 contains 14 residues. V was clipped by 4 bases and J by 5 bases; unmatched bases: 7. Germline V gives CDR1 MRHNA, CDR2 SNTAGT. Written as DNA, the CDR3 is TGTGCCAGCAGTGCTCCGGGACAGATATATGGCTACACCTTC. Translating gives CASSAPGQIYGYTF.

The chain joins TRBV12-3 or TRBV12-4 to TRBJ1-5; D not resolved. V was shortened by 0 bases and J by 6 bases, with 6 bases between the two germline ends. There are 13 residues in the CDR3. The CDR3 spells CASSLASAQPQHF. The CDR3 coding sequence is TGTGCCAGCAGTTTAGCCAGCGCTCAGCCCCAGCATTTT.

The genes are TRBV6-5 and TRBJ1-1; tentative D call: TRBD1 (6 bases). The CDR3 runs to 13 residues. Trimming left V 4 bases short and J 4 bases short, with 10 bases between. Per germline, CDR1 MNHEY and CDR2 SVGAGI. The CDR3 reads CASSFGRGTEAFF. The CDR3 nucleotides are TGTGCCAGCAGTTTTGGCAGGGGCACTGAAGCTTTCTTT.

This clone was seen only a few times. J is TRBJ1-2 and V is TRBV18; 9 bases match TRBD1. Germline CDR1 reads KGHSH; CDR2 reads LQKENI. Germline trimming cut 6 bases from V and 5 bases from J; bases unmatched to any gene: 10. CDR3 size: 15 residues. The CDR3 DNA is TGTGCCAGCTCCTTCGAGGGACAGGGAGGATATGGCTACACCTTC. It yields the protein CASSFEGQGGYGYTF.

The chain couples TRBV4-1 to TRBJ2-1; 8 bases line up with TRBD2. Looked up from germline, CDR1 is MGHRA and CDR2 is YSYEKL. Trimming cost V 0 bases and J 6 bases; bases outside gene matches: 4. The CDR3 has 15 residues. CDR3 in amino acids: CASSQERLAGNEQFF. CDR3 nucleotide sequence: TGCGCCAGCAGCCAAGAGAGGCTAGCGGGCAATGAGCAGTTCTTC.

V is TRBV10-3 and J is TRBJ2-1; TRBD1 matches at 7 bases. The CDR3 has 14 residues. V shed 4 bases, J shed 2 bases, and the junction held 2 bases outside the gene matches. Germline CDR1 reads ENHRY; CDR2 reads SYGVKD. This chain's CDR3 is CAISGTGAYNEQFF. CDR3 nucleotide sequence: TGTGCCATCAGTGGAACAGGGGCCTACAATGAGCAGTTCTTC.

The CDR3 nucleotides are TGTGCCAGCAGTCCTAAGGGGGCTGGAGGCTACACCTTC. Translation gives CASSPKGAGGYTF. The rearrangement joins TRBV6-5 to TRBJ1-2, with 7 bases identical to TRBD1. The length of the CDR3 is 13 residues. Germline lookup yields CDR1 MNHEY and CDR2 SVGAGI. The J segment lost 8 bases and the V segment lost 5 bases, leaving 8 bases of the junction unmatched.

This clone was seen once. The identical CDR3 is also encoded by other nucleotide sequences in the sample. The CDR3 reads CASSYGQGSGNTIYF. In DNA, the CDR3 is TGTGCCAGCAGTTATGGGCAGGGAAGTGGAAACACCATATATTTT. The chain joins TRBV6-5 to TRBJ1-3; D may be TRBD1 (5 bases). The ends were cut back, 3 bases at V and 3 bases at J, with 12 bases in the middle. The CDR3 runs 15 residues. Germline V CDR1 and CDR2: MNHEY, SVGAGI.

This chain uses TRBV19 with TRBJ2-3, with D possibly TRBD2 on 6 matching bases. The V and J ends lost 11 bases and 4 bases respectively, with 19 bases between them. CDR3 length: 14 amino acids. Germline V lookup: CDR1 LNHDA, CDR2 SQIVND (reference sequence). CDR3 sequence reads: CADWRAEKADTQYF. The CDR3 DNA reads as TGTGCCGATTGGAGGGCGGAAAAGGCAGATACGCAGTATTTT.

This clone was seen only a few times. CDR3 sequence (DNA): TGTGCCAGCCTCCCGGACAGTCAATACCAAGAGACCCAGTACTTC. This translates into CASLPDSQYQETQYF. The chain is built from TRBV5-5 and TRBJ2-5; weak D call: TRBD1 (6 bases). Germline values: CDR1 SGHKS, CDR2 YYEKEE (reference sequence). The V gene lost 7 bases and the J gene lost 0 bases, with 16 bases spanning the gap. The CDR3 totals 15 residues.

The chain is built from TRBV30 and TRBJ2-7, with D tentatively TRBD1 (6 bases). Germline-derived CDR1 and CDR2 are GTSNPN and SVGIG (reference sequence). The CDR3 runs to 13 residues. The V gene lost 5 bases and the J gene lost 6 bases, with 17 bases spanning the gap. This chain's CDR3 is CAWRYTGRSEQYF. The CDR3 nucleotides read TGTGCCTGGCGCTATACAGGGAGAAGCGAGCAGTACTTC.

This rearrangement joins TRBV30 to TRBJ1-5; maybe TRBD1 (5 bases). This CDR3 comprises 16 residues. Germline V lookup: CDR1 GTSNPN, CDR2 SVGIG (reference sequence). With 0 bases removed from V and 2 bases from J, the gap between germline ends came to 14 bases. The CDR3 loop reads CAWSVRGGKGNQPQHF. DNA of the CDR3: TGTGCCTGGAGTGTACGTGGGGGGAAGGGCAATCAGCCCCAGCATTTT.

The V call is TRBV7-2, the J call TRBJ2-5; perhaps TRBD2 as D (6 bases). V was cut by 3 bases and J by 5 bases, with 22 bases left in between. The CDR3 consists of 17 residues. The germline gives CDR1 SGHTA, CDR2 FQGNSA. The CDR3 sequence is CASSFNPGLHPAETQYF. DNA for the CDR3: TGTGCCAGCAGCTTTAATCCGGGACTCCACCCCGCTGAGACCCAGTACTTC.

The chain joins TRBV5-1 to TRBJ1-5; D is ambiguous. V was cut by 0 bases and J by 0 bases, with 19 bases left in between. CDR3 length equals 19 residues. Looked up from germline, CDR1 is SGHRS and CDR2 is YFSETQ. The CDR3, as DNA: TGCGCCAGCAGCTTGGGCCCCTTGGGCGACCCCTATAGCAATCAGCCCCAGCATTTT. This encodes CASSLGPLGDPYSNQPQHF. The full variable domain, in which reference TRBV5-1 and TRBJ1-5 provide the parts outside the CDR3, is KAGVTQTPRYLIKTRGQQVTLSCSPISGHRSVSWYQQTPGQGLQFLFEYFSETQRNKGNFPGRFSGRQFSNSRSEMNVSTLELGDSALYLCASSLGPLGDPYSNQPQHFGDGTRLSIL.

The rearrangement links TRBV5-1 to TRBJ2-1, with TRBD1 matching 7 bases. Germline V CDR1 and CDR2: SGHRS, YFSETQ. There are 16 residues in the CDR3. Trimming removed 2 bases from V and 0 bases from J; junction bases left unmatched: 5. The CDR3 DNA reads as TGCGCCAGCAGCTTAGGACAGGCAAGCTCCTACAATGAGCAGTTCTTC. Amino acid sequence: CASSLGQASSYNEQFF. Combining the CDR3 with reference TRBV5-1 and TRBJ2-1 gives the whole variable domain KAGVTQTPRYLIKTRGQQVTLSCSPISGHRSVSWYQQTPGQGLQFLFEYFSETQRNKGNFPGRFSGRQFSNSRSEMNVSTLELGDSALYLCASSLGQASSYNEQFFGPGTRLTVL.

In this sample, this clone turned up once. The chain has TRBV7-9 and TRBJ1-4; D is ambiguous. Between the trimmed V and J ends, which lost 5 bases and 5 bases, there was a span of 9 bases. This CDR3 is built from 13 residues. Germline V gene lookup returns CDR1 SEHNR and CDR2 FQNEAQ (reference sequence). The CDR3, as DNA: TGTGCCAGCAGCGGCGGTGTGAATGAAAAACTGTTTTTT. Its protein product is CASSGGVNEKLFF.

The J gene is TRBJ2-3, the V gene TRBV2, with 9 nucleotides matching TRBD1. The germline V gene has CDR1 SNHLY and CDR2 FYNNEI. The J segment lost 0 bases and the V segment lost 8 bases, leaving 12 bases of the junction unmatched. There are 17 residues in the CDR3. The CDR3 loop is CASGRDRAVTSTDTQYF. The CDR3 DNA reads TGTGCCAGCGGCCGGGACAGGGCAGTTACTAGCACAGATACGCAGTATTTT.

Only one count was recorded for this clone. Written as DNA, the CDR3 is TGTGCCAGCAGCAAGCAGGGAGGTACTGAAGCTTTCTTT. Translation: CASSKQGGTEAFF. The J gene is TRBJ1-1, the V gene TRBV5-4; possible D gene TRBD1, 5 bases. V lost 4 bases and J lost 5, with 12 bases in between. The CDR3 consists of 13 residues. Germline assignment: CDR1 SGHNT and CDR2 YYREEE (reference sequence). The full variable domain, in which reference TRBV5-4 and TRBJ1-1 provide the parts outside the CDR3, is ETGVTQSPTHLIKTRGQQVTLRCSSQSGHNTVSWYQQALGQGPQFIFQYYREEENGRGNFPPRFSGLQFPNYSSELNVNALELDDSALYLCASSKQGGTEAFFGQGTRLTVV.

The chain couples TRBV29-1 to TRBJ2-7; D perhaps matches TRBD2 (5 bases). There are 12 residues in the CDR3. Looked up from germline, CDR1 is SQVTM and CDR2 is ANQGSEA. The ends were cut back, 3 bases at V and 0 bases at J, with 6 bases in the middle. The CDR3 loop is CSVDGDSYEQYF. The CDR3 bases are TGCAGCGTTGACGGGGACTCCTACGAGCAGTACTTC.

This chain uses TRBV2 with TRBJ1-1; D might be TRBD1 (5 bases). The V end lost 7 bases, the J end lost 4 bases, and 13 bases lay between the germline ends. The CDR3 length is 13 residues. Germline CDR1 and CDR2: SNHLY and FYNNEI. CDR3 region: CASTSVGGTEAFF. DNA for the CDR3: TGTGCCAGCACCTCAGTCGGGGGCACTGAAGCTTTCTTT. The complete variable domain, with remaining parts taken from reference TRBV2 and TRBJ1-1, reads EPEVTQTPSHQVTQMGQEVILRCVPISNHLYFYWYRQILGQKVEFLVSFYNNEISEKSEIFDDQFSVERPDGSNFTLKIRSTKLEDSAMYFCASTSVGGTEAFFGQGTRLTVV.

The chain couples TRBV29-1 to TRBJ2-2; 7 positions match TRBD2. Trimming cost V 7 bases and J 9 bases; bases outside gene matches: 14. Germline-derived CDR1 and CDR2 are SQVTM and ANQGSEA. The CDR3 sequence is 14 residues long. The CDR3 DNA follows: TGCAGCGCCCTGAGCCTGGGAGGGAACAGGGAGCTGTTTTTT. This codes for CSALSLGGNRELFF.

The chain links TRBV9 to TRBJ2-3; D perhaps matches TRBD1 (7 bases). This CDR3 comprises 13 residues. The V gene lost 4 bases and the J gene lost 10 bases, with 16 bases spanning the gap. Germline lookup yields CDR1 SGDLS and CDR2 YYNGEE. The CDR3 region has the DNA TGTGCCAGCAGCCAGGGGGGCCAGGCGGCGCAGTATTTT. Translation gives CASSQGGQAAQYF.

The chain is built from TRBV6-5 and TRBJ2-2; a weak D match, TRBD2 (5 bases). The CDR3 length is 14 residues. Germline-derived CDR1 and CDR2 are MNHEY and SVGAGI. Trimming removed 8 bases from V and 6 bases from J, with 16 bases in between. The CDR3 DNA reads TGTGCCAGCCTTGGGTGGTTGGGAGCCGGGGAGCTGTTTTTT. Encoded protein: CASLGWLGAGELFF.

The J gene is TRBJ2-1, the V gene TRBV30; D possibly corresponds to TRBD2 (6 bases). CDR1 GTSNPN and CDR2 SVGIG come from the germline V gene (reference sequence). V lost 0 bases, J lost 3 bases, and 12 bases lay in between. This CDR3 spans 15 amino acids. The CDR3 here is CAWSVRGVLYNEQFF. For the CDR3, the DNA is TGTGCCTGGAGTGTACGCGGGGTTCTCTACAATGAGCAGTTCTTC.

The CDR3 coding sequence is TGTGCCAGCGGTAGAGGGGGCGGTCAGCCCCAGCATTTT. Residues: CASGRGGGQPQHF. The J gene is TRBJ1-5, the V gene TRBV2, with 7 nucleotides matching TRBD1. This CDR3 has 13 residues. V lost 8 bases to trimming and J lost 6 bases; unmatched junction nucleotides: 7. CDR1 is SNHLY and CDR2 is FYNNEI in the germline V gene.

The count of this clone is one. The chain's CDR3 is CASSFRDRGGEQYF. The CDR3, as DNA: TGCGCCAGCAGCTTCCGGGACAGGGGAGGCGAGCAGTACTTC. The rearrangement joins TRBV5-1 to TRBJ2-7, with TRBD1 matching over 10 bases. The CDR3 totals 14 residues. Germline V gives CDR1 SGHRS, CDR2 YFSETQ. Trimming at V came to 2 bases and at J to 6 bases, leaving 5 bases not matched to a gene.

In its sample, this clone was seen a few times. The chain carries TRBV12-3 or TRBV12-4 and TRBJ1-2; D ambiguous. V lost 3 bases to trimming and J lost 2 bases, with 7 bases between them. The length of the CDR3 is 13 residues. The CDR3 bases are TGTGCCAGCAGTTTCAGGCAGAACTATGGCTACACCTTC. Its translation is CASSFRQNYGYTF.

Points on this clone: Other DNA sequences from this sample encode an identical CDR3 as well. The J gene is TRBJ2-3, the V gene TRBV12-3 or TRBV12-4; D possibly corresponds to TRBD2 (5 bases). V was pared by 3 bases and J by 6 bases, with 7 bases between. This CDR3 contains 12 residues. CDR3 in amino acids: CASSLGGDTQYF. CDR3 DNA sequence: TGTGCCAGCAGTTTGGGCGGGGATACGCAGTATTTT.

The gene calls are TRBV3-1 (or the pseudogene TRBV3-2) and TRBJ2-1; tentative D call: TRBD2 (6 bases). The germline V gene has CDR1 LGHDT and CDR2 YNNKEL (reference sequence). The CDR3 sequence is 14 residues long. Trimming pared 0 bases from V and 3 bases from J, leaving 6 bases between. The CDR3 DNA follows: TGTGCCAGCAGCCAAGAGGGAGGCTACAATGAGCAGTTCTTC. Amino acid sequence: CASSQEGGYNEQFF.